This T cell receptor beta chain originates from a study of shared clonotypes between healthy human individuals. In its sample, this clone was seen a few times. Compared with germline, one end of the junction differs, possibly owing to a read error. Per the germline V gene, CDR1 is MNHNS and CDR2 is SASEGT. The CDR3 totals 14 residues. The repertoire was sequenced with immunoSEQ multiplex PCR; TCRdb's copy has only in-frame clones and lacks some. The table shows around 990,000 clones, with roughly 80% occurring only once. This chain joins TRBV6-1 and TRBJ2-7; 7 bases align to TRBD1. This receptor was identified in a man younger than 35 in good health. Some clones in this sample may be carry-over from other donors' samples. Sequencing used memory CD4+ T cells from PBMCs. Subset: CD45RA-negative fraction. As DNA, the CDR3 is TGTGCCAGCAGTGACATAGACAGGGCCGCCCAGGAACCCTTC. Its protein product is CASSDIDRAAQEPF.